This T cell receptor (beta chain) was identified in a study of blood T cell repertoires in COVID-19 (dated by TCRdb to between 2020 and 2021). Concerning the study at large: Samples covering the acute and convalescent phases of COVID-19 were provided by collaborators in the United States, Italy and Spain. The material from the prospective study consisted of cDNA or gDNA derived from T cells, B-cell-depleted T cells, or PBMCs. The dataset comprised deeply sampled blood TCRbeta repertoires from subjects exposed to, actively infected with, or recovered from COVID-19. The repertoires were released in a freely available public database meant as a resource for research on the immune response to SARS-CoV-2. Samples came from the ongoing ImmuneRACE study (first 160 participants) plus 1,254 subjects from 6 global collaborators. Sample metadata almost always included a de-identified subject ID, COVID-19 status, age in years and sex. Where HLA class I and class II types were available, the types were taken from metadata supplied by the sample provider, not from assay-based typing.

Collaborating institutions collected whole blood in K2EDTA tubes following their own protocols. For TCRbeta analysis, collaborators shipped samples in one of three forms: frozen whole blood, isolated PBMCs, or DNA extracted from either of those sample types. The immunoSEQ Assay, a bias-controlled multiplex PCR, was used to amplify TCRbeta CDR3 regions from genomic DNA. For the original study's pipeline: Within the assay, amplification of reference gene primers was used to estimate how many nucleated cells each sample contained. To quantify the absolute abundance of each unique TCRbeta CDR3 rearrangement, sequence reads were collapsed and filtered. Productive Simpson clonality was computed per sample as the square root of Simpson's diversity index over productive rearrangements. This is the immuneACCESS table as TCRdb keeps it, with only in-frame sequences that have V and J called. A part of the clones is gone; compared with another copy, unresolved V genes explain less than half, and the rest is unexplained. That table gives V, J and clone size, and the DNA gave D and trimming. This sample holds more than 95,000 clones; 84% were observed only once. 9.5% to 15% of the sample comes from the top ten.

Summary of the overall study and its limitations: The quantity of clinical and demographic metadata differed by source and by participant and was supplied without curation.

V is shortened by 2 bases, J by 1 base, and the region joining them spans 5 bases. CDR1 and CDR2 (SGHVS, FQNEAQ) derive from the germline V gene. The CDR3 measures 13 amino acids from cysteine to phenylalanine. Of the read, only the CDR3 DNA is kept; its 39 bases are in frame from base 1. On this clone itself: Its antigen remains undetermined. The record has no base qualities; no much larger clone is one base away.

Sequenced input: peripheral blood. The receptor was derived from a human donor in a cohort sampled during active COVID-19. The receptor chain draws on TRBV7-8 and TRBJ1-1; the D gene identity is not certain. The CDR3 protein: CASSLLWNTEAFF. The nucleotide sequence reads TGTGCCAGCAGCTTACTTTGGAACACTGAAGCTTTCTTT. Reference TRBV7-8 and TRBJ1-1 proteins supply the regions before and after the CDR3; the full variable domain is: GAGVSQSPRYKVAKRGQDVALRCDPISGHVSLFWYQQALGQGPEFLTYFQNEAQLDKSGLPSDRFFAERPEGSVSTLKIQRTQQEDSAVYLCASSLLWNTEAFFGQGTRLTVV.